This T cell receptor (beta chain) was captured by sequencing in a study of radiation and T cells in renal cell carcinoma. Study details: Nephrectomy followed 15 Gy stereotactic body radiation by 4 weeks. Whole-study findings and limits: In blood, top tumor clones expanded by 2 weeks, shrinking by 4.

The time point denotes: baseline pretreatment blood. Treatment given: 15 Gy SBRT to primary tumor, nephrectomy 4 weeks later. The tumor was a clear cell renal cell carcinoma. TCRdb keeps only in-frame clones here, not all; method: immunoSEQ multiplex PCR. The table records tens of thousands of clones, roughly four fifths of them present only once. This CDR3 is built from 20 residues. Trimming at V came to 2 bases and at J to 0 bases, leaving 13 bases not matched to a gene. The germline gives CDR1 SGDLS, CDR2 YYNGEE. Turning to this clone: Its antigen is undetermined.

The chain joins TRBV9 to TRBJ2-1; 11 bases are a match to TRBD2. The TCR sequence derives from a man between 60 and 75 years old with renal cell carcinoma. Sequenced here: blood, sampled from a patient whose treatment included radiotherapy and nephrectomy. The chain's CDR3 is CASSVNSGRAGSGSYNEQFF. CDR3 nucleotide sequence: TGTGCCAGCAGCGTTAATAGCGGGAGGGCCGGAAGCGGCTCCTACAATGAGCAGTTCTTC. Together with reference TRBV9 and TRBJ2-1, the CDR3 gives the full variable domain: DSGVTQTPKHLITATGQRVTLRCSPRSGDLSVYWYQQSLDQGLQFLIQYYNGEERAKGNILERFSAQQFPDLHSELNLSSLELGDSALYFCASSVNSGRAGSGSYNEQFFGPGTRLTVL.